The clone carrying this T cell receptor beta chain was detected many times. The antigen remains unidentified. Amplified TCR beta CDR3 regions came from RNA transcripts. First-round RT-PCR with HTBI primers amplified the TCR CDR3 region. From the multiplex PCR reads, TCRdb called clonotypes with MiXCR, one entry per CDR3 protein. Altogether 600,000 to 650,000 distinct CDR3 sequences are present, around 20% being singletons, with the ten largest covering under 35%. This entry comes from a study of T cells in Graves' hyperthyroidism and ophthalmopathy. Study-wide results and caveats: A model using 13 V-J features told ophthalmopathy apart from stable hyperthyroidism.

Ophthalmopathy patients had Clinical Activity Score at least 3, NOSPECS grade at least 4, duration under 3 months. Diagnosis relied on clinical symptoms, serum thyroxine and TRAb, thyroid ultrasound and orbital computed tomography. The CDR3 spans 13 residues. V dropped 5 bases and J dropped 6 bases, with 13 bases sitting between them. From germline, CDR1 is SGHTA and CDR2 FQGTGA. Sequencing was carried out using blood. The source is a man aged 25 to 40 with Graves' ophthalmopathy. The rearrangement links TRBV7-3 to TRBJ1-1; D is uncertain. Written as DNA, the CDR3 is TGTGCCAGCAGCCTCATAGGCCGATCTGAAGCTTTCTTT. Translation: CASSLIGRSEAFF.